The 23 T cell receptor beta chains presented below share a single source sample, sequenced in a study of T cell responses to AZD1222 COVID-19 vaccine. Assay used: immunoSEQ multiplex PCR; TCRdb lists only in-frame clones, some missing. The sample yields approximately 67,000 clones, approximately 90% seen once. Sample: peripheral blood, taken 28 days after the second AZD1222 dose. The origin of the receptors is an adult who received the AZD1222 COVID-19 vaccine.

The chain has TRBV6-1 and TRBJ2-5; 9 nucleotides agree with TRBD1. The V gene end was trimmed by 0 bases and the J gene end by 5 bases; junction bases not matched to a gene: 7. CDR3 length: 16 residues. Germline V CDR1 and CDR2: MNHNS, SASEGT. This chain's CDR3 is CASSEAGGGTGETQYF. CDR3 nucleotide sequence: TGTGCCAGCAGTGAAGCAGGGGGCGGGACAGGGGAGACCCAGTACTTC.

This clone came up a few times. This sequence joins TRBV27 and TRBJ2-7, with 7 nucleotides matching TRBD2. This CDR3 is 14 amino acids long. V shed 3 bases, J shed 6 bases, and the junction held 8 bases outside the gene matches. Germline assignment: CDR1 MNHEY and CDR2 SMNVEV (reference sequence). CDR3 protein: CASSFGGGGFEQYF. In DNA form, the CDR3 reads TGTGCCAGCAGTTTTGGGGGGGGTGGTTTCGAGCAGTACTTC.

This chain links TRBV7-8 with TRBJ2-7; 9 positions agree with TRBD1. This CDR3 region has 15 residues. Germline V gene data show CDR1 as SGHVS and CDR2 as FQNEAQ. The V and J ends lost 0 bases and 5 bases, in that order; junction bases with no gene match: 5. The CDR3 DNA reads TGTGCCAGCAGCTTAGCGACAGGGGGTCGGGACGAGCAGTACTTC. Encoded protein: CASSLATGGRDEQYF.

The V and J genes are TRBV3-1 (or the pseudogene TRBV3-2) and TRBJ2-3, with 14 nucleotides matching TRBD2. Germline assignment: CDR1 LGHDT and CDR2 YNNKEL (reference sequence). The V and J ends lost 7 bases and 1 base, in that order; junction bases with no gene match: 10. The CDR3 has 18 residues. CDR3 region: CASTRGLAGDWGTDTQYF. As DNA, the CDR3 is TGTGCCAGCACCAGGGGACTAGCGGGAGATTGGGGCACAGATACGCAGTATTTT.

The chain recombines TRBV6-5 with TRBJ1-2; D is unclear. Deletions cut 0 bases from V and 5 bases from J, with 7 bases between. The CDR3 is 13 residues long. Germline lookup yields CDR1 MNHEY and CDR2 SVGAGI. The CDR3 region is CASSYSFRYGYTF. In nucleotides, the CDR3 is TGTGCCAGCAGTTACTCCTTTAGATATGGCTACACCTTC.

This chain joins TRBV6-5 and TRBJ2-1; 10 nucleotides align to TRBD1. The ends lost 4 bases at V and 10 bases at J; junction bases unmatched: 7. Germline V gene lookup returns CDR1 MNHEY and CDR2 SVGAGI. CDR3 length: 14 amino acids. The CDR3 loop reads CASSSATGGWEQFF. The CDR3 DNA sequence: TGTGCCAGCAGTTCTGCGACAGGGGGCTGGGAGCAGTTCTTC.

The chain combines TRBV9 with TRBJ1-5, with a weak D call TRBD1 (5 bases). V lost 0 bases and J lost 11, with 21 bases in between. Germline V gives CDR1 SGDLS, CDR2 YYNGEE. The length of the CDR3 is 16 residues. CDR3 loop: CASSVGDSLGESAQHF. As DNA, the CDR3 is TGTGCCAGCAGCGTAGGAGACAGCCTGGGGGAATCGGCCCAGCATTTT.

The rearrangement joins TRBV29-1 to TRBJ1-1, with no clear D. Deletions cut 4 bases from V and 1 base from J, with 19 bases between. This CDR3 comprises 16 residues. CDR1 is SQVTM and CDR2 is ANQGSEA in the germline V gene. This CDR3 reads CSVVPRGRRRNTEAFF. CDR3 coding DNA: TGCAGCGTTGTTCCCCGAGGGCGACGTCGGAACACTGAAGCTTTCTTT. Full variable domain (outside the CDR3, taken from reference TRBV29-1 and TRBJ1-1): SAVISQKPSRDICQRGTSLTIQCQVDSQVTMMFWYRQQPGQSLTLIATANQGSEATYESGFVIDKFPISRPNLTFSTLTVSNMSPEDSSIYLCSVVPRGRRRNTEAFFGQGTRLTVV.

The V gene is TRBV3-1 (or the pseudogene TRBV3-2), the J gene TRBJ2-7, with 13 bases aligning to TRBD2. This CDR3 region has 19 residues. The V and J ends lost 5 bases and 2 bases, in that order; junction bases with no gene match: 15. The germline gives CDR1 LGHDT, CDR2 YNNKEL (reference sequence). CDR3 region: CASSGGQGLAGRITYEQYF. The CDR3 DNA sequence: TGTGCCAGCAGCGGGGGCCAGGGACTAGCGGGACGAATAACCTACGAGCAGTACTTC.

J is TRBJ2-4 and V is TRBV5-4; 12 bases fit TRBD2. Trimming cost V 3 bases and J 9 bases; bases outside gene matches: 7. CDR3 size: 15 residues. Germline values: CDR1 SGHNT, CDR2 YYREEE (reference sequence). CDR3 region: CASSSLAGGPGIQYF. CDR3 nucleotide sequence: TGTGCCAGCAGCTCTCTAGCGGGAGGGCCGGGCATTCAGTACTTC. Full variable domain (outside the CDR3, taken from reference TRBV5-4 and TRBJ2-4): ETGVTQSPTHLIKTRGQQVTLRCSSQSGHNTVSWYQQALGQGPQFIFQYYREEENGRGNFPPRFSGLQFPNYSSELNVNALELDDSALYLCASSSLAGGPGIQYFGAGTRLSVL.

The rearrangement uses TRBV11-2 and TRBJ2-7; 7 nucleotides align to TRBD1. After removal of 2 bases from V and 3 bases from J, the junction contained 4 bases not matched to a gene. The CDR3 consists of 14 residues. Germline V gene sequence: CDR1 SGHAT, CDR2 FQNNGV. The CDR3 sequence: CASSLQTGIYEQYF. CDR3 sequence (DNA): TGTGCCAGCAGCTTACAGACAGGGATCTACGAGCAGTACTTC.

This sequence joins TRBV7-3 and TRBJ2-1; D unresolved. The V and J ends lost 5 bases and 3 bases respectively, with 11 bases between them. The CDR3 sequence is 14 residues long. The germline gives CDR1 SGHTA, CDR2 FQGTGA. DNA of the CDR3: TGTGCCAGCAGCCCCCAGCTAGGCTACAATGAGCAGTTCTTC. Translating it yields CASSPQLGYNEQFF.

This clone was detected once. V is TRBV27 and J is TRBJ1-5; no clear D gene. The V gene lost 7 bases and the J gene lost 7 bases, with 26 bases spanning the gap. The germline V gene encodes CDR1 MNHEY and CDR2 SMNVEV (reference sequence). The CDR3 runs to 17 residues. CDR3 nucleotides: TGTGCCAGCACCAGCAATTGGGCTGGGAAGATTGGGCAGCCCCAGCATTTT. Translating gives CASTSNWAGKIGQPQHF.

The genes are TRBV2 and TRBJ2-7; tentative D call: TRBD1 (5 bases). Germline V lookup: CDR1 SNHLY, CDR2 FYNNEI. The CDR3 consists of 12 residues. V gave up 6 bases and J gave up 6 bases, with 12 bases separating them. The DNA of the CDR3 is TGTGCCAGCAGAGCTGGAAGGGGCGAGCAGTACTTC. Protein product: CASRAGRGEQYF.

The chain links TRBV27 to TRBJ2-6; D not certain. The CDR3 is 18 residues long. Trimming removed 6 bases at V and 1 base at J, with 19 bases between. Germline loops: CDR1 MNHEY, CDR2 SMNVEV (reference sequence). CDR3 DNA sequence: TGTGCCAGCAGGCCCTATTCCGCGGCAGATTCTGGGGCCAACGTCCTGACTTTC. It yields the protein CASRPYSAADSGANVLTF. Full variable domain (remainder filled in from reference TRBV27 and TRBJ2-6): EAQVTQNPRYLITVTGKKLTVTCSQNMNHEYMSWYRQDPGLGLRQIYYSMNVEVTDKGDVPEGYKVSRKEKRNFPLILESPSPNQTSLYFCASRPYSAADSGANVLTFGAGSRLTVL.

This chain uses TRBV6-5 with TRBJ2-1; 7 positions match TRBD1. Germline CDR1 MNHEY, CDR2 SVGAGI. V gave up 2 bases and J gave up 8 bases; unmatched junction bases: 12. The CDR3 contains 16 residues. The CDR3 here is CASSYLPRQGKDEQFF. CDR3 coding DNA: TGTGCCAGCAGTTACCTACCTCGACAGGGTAAAGATGAGCAGTTCTTC.

V is TRBV7-2 and J is TRBJ1-2; unclear D gene. The CDR3 extends over 15 amino acids. Looked up from germline, CDR1 is SGHTA and CDR2 is FQGNSA. Deletions cut 3 bases from V and 3 bases from J, with 14 bases between. The CDR3 DNA follows: TGTGCCAGCAGCTTGGTTCGAGCGCGGGACTATGGCTACACCTTC. This encodes CASSLVRARDYGYTF.

The V and J genes are TRBV24-1 and TRBJ2-7, with 12 bases matching TRBD1. Germline V gene data show CDR1 as KGHDR and CDR2 as SFDVKD. CDR3 length: 16 amino acids. V shed 4 bases and J 2 bases; nucleotides not matched to a gene: 5. The CDR3 DNA is TGTGCCACCAGTGACCCCCGGGACAGGGGGCCCTACGAGCAGTACTTC. Protein: CATSDPRDRGPYEQYF.

The rearrangement links TRBV6-6 to TRBJ1-3; no reliable D call. The CDR3 has 15 amino acids. CDR1 MNHNY and CDR2 SVGAGI come from the germline V gene (reference sequence). V lost 0 bases to trimming and J lost 4 bases, with 10 bases between them. CDR3 sequence reads: CASSYSWVVGNTIYF. The CDR3 DNA is TGTGCCAGCAGTTACTCGTGGGTGGTAGGAAACACCATATATTTT.

This clone has a single count. This same CDR3 is encoded by further DNA sequences in the sample. The chain carries TRBV18 and TRBJ1-5; TRBD1 is a possible D gene (5 bases). Trimming removed 2 bases from V and 5 bases from J, with 7 bases in between. Looked up from germline, CDR1 is KGHSH and CDR2 is LQKENI. CDR3 length: 13 residues. The CDR3 DNA reads as TGTGCCAGCTCACCAGGGGGGGATCAGCCCCAGCATTTT. It encodes CASSPGGDQPQHF.

This chain links TRBV12-3 or TRBV12-4 with TRBJ1-4; D is uncertain. Trimming left V 5 bases short and J 8 bases short, with 12 bases between. The CDR3 totals 13 residues. The DNA of the CDR3 is TGTGCCAGCAGTCCCCTTACTTTCGAAAAACTGTTTTTT. Translated: CASSPLTFEKLFF.

This chain connects TRBV7-3 to TRBJ1-1; a weak D match, TRBD1 (5 bases). There are 14 residues in the CDR3. Between the trimmed V and J ends, which lost 5 bases and 0 bases, there was a span of 10 bases. CDR1 and CDR2 (germline): SGHTA, FQGTGA. The CDR3 sequence is CASSPGHLNTEAFF. CDR3 nucleotides: TGTGCCAGCAGCCCCGGACACCTGAACACTGAAGCTTTCTTT.

The chain links TRBV15 to TRBJ2-5; TRBD2 is a possible D gene (6 bases). V lost 0 bases to trimming and J lost 5 bases, with 13 bases between them. The germline CDR1 and CDR2 sequences are LNHNV and YYDKDF (reference sequence). The CDR3 has 15 residues. DNA of the CDR3: TGTGCCACCAGCAGAGAACGAACTAGCCGGGAGACCCAGTACTTC. Its protein product is CATSRERTSRETQYF.